These 5 T cell receptor beta chains originate from one sample sequenced in a study of cytomegalovirus exposure and HLA in healthy donors. Amplification used 60 Vbeta primers and 13 Jbeta primers. Some clones are missing from TCRdb's copy, which holds only in-frame ones; the method was immunoSEQ multiplex PCR. Altogether about 120,000 clones are present, around three quarters being singletons, with the ten largest covering roughly 0.9%. The sample taken for sequencing was PBMCs. The source is a woman aged 25 to 39 in good health and CMV-seronegative.

This chain uses TRBV6-1 with TRBJ1-1, with TRBD1 as a possible D gene (6 bases). Germline CDR1 MNHNS, CDR2 SASEGT. The CDR3 has 13 residues. Trimming took off 8 bases at V and 1 base at J, with 11 bases between the two ends. The CDR3 DNA is TGTGCCAGCCTGGGACAACCGAACACTGAAGCTTTCTTT. Translation gives CASLGQPNTEAFF.

J is TRBJ2-5 and V is TRBV7-8, with TRBD2 matching over 7 bases. CDR1 and CDR2 (germline): SGHVS, FQNEAQ. This CDR3 has 16 residues. J was trimmed by 5 bases and V by 5 bases; bases with no gene match: 14. The CDR3 bases are TGTGCCAGCAGCACTCCGGGGGGAAGCGTGGGGGAGACCCAGTACTTC. Protein: CASSTPGGSVGETQYF.

This rearrangement joins TRBV30 to TRBJ1-5; a possible D gene is TRBD1 (6 bases). The V gene's germline CDR1 is GTSNPN and CDR2 SVGIG (reference sequence). The CDR3 has 14 amino acids. The V gene lost 4 bases and the J gene lost 4 bases, with 14 bases spanning the gap. In nucleotides, the CDR3 is TGTGCCTGGACCGAACAGGGTTTAAATCAGCCCCAGCATTTT. Translating gives CAWTEQGLNQPQHF. Full variable domain (missing parts from reference TRBV30 and TRBJ1-5): SQTIHQWPATLVQPVGSPLSLECTVEGTSNPNLYWYRQAAGRGLQLLFYSVGIGQISSEVPQNLSASRPQDRQFILSSKKLLLSDSGFYLCAWTEQGLNQPQHFGDGTRLSIL.

As regards this clone: A junction end diverges from the germline sequence, so it may reflect a read error. The gene calls are TRBV10-3 and TRBJ1-1; D gene ambiguous. Per germline, CDR1 ENHRY and CDR2 SYGVKD. The CDR3 contains 14 residues. The CDR3 region has the DNA TGTGCCATCAGTGAGTCGGGCCCGAACACTGCAGCTTTCTTT. Protein sequence: CAISESGPNTAAFF.

Points on this clone: The identical CDR3 is also encoded by other nucleotide sequences in the sample. V is TRBV4-1 and J is TRBJ2-6; no clear D gene. The CDR3 has 16 residues. Germline loops: CDR1 MGHRA, CDR2 YSYEKL. The V end lost 0 bases, the J end lost 0 bases, and 6 bases lay between the germline ends. The chain's CDR3 is CASSQDASSGANVLTF. As DNA, the CDR3 is TGCGCCAGCAGCCAAGATGCGAGCTCTGGGGCCAACGTCCTGACTTTC.